The 19 T cell receptor beta chains given below trace back to one sample, sequenced in a study of blood T cells in healthy people across ages. Together with a sample-barcoded 5' primer, a J-beta primer mix was included in a second PCR lasting roughly 6 to 12 cycles. TCRdb passed the 5' RACE reads through MiXCR, listing each CDR3 protein once. The sample records about 940,000 distinct CDR3 sequences, about 48% being singletons. Sequencing was done on a sample of blood. These receptors were obtained from a man under 40 in good health.

The chain links TRBV10-3 to TRBJ1-4, with 7 bases fitting TRBD1. The CDR3 extends over 16 amino acids. CDR1 is ENHRY and CDR2 is SYGVKD in the germline V gene. V was pared by 6 bases and J by 8 bases, with 15 bases of the junction left unmatched. CDR3 DNA: TGTGCCATCAGAGTAGTCCCGGGACAGCTGAGGGAAAAACTGTTTTTT. Its translation is CAIRVVPGQLREKLFF.

This clonotype was seen only a few times. Here the CDR3 reads CASGKDRTTDTQYF. Written as DNA, the CDR3 is TGTGCTAGTGGCAAAGACAGAACCACAGATACGCAGTATTTT. This chain connects TRBV12-5 to TRBJ2-3; a possible D gene is TRBD1 (5 bases). The CDR3 is 14 residues long. V lost 6 bases, J lost 2 bases, and 12 bases lay in between. Per the germline V gene, CDR1 is LGHNT and CDR2 is FRNRAP. The variable domain in full, with the rest retrieved from reference TRBV12-5 and TRBJ2-3, is DARVTQTPRHKVTEMGQEVTMRCQPILGHNTVFWYRQTMMQGLELLAYFRNRAPLDDSGMPKDRFSAEMPDATLATLKIQPSEPRDSAVYFCASGKDRTTDTQYFGPGTRLTVL.

This chain joins TRBV20-1 and TRBJ2-2, with 7 positions matching TRBD1. Unmatched junction bases numbered 3, after V lost 8 bases and J lost 0 bases. Germline lookup yields CDR1 DFQATT and CDR2 SNEGSKA (reference sequence). This CDR3 is built from 13 residues. CDR3 protein: CSPQGANTGELFF. CDR3 coding DNA: TGCAGTCCGCAGGGGGCGAACACCGGGGAGCTGTTTTTT.

V and J are TRBV21-1 and TRBJ1-6. TRBV21-1 is described as a pseudogene. The CDR3 length is 16 residues. The CDR3 here is CASSMAPGSYNSPLHF. The CDR3 DNA reads as TGTGCCAGCAGCATGGCACCCGGCTCCTATAATTCACCCCTCCACTTT.

The chain carries TRBV10-3 and TRBJ2-4; D is possibly TRBD1 (7 bases). The DNA end is more similar to TRBJ2-7, so the J call may be wrong. CDR1 ENHRY and CDR2 SYGVKD come from the germline V gene. The CDR3 extends over 12 amino acids. The CDR3 here is CAIREGQTEQYF. The CDR3 DNA reads TGTGCCATCAGGGAGGGACAGACCGAGCAGTACTTC.

In the case of this clonotype: Being one base from a much bigger clone, this may be a read error. The gene calls are TRBV7-2 and TRBJ2-3, with D possibly matching TRBD2 (7 bases). Germline assignment: CDR1 SGHTA and CDR2 FQGNSA. The V gene lost 3 bases and the J gene lost 2 bases, with 15 bases spanning the gap. The CDR3 totals 16 residues. The CDR3: CASSFRWGGPTDTQYF. The CDR3 nucleotides read TGTGCCAGCAGCTTTAGATGGGGGGGCCCCACAGATACGCAGTATTTT.

This chain links TRBV4-3 with TRBJ2-5; D not resolved. The ends were cut back, 0 bases at V and 5 bases at J, with 13 bases in the middle. The germline V gene has CDR1 LGHNA and CDR2 YSLEER. The length of the CDR3 is 15 residues. DNA for the CDR3: TGCGCCAGCAGCCAAGAAAGGGCTCCTCAGGAGACCCAGTACTTC. Protein sequence: CASSQERAPQETQYF.

The V call is TRBV4-3, the J call TRBJ2-7; 8 bases line up with TRBD2. V dropped 0 bases and J dropped 0; count of bases not matched to a gene: 1. The germline CDR1 and CDR2 sequences are LGHNA and YSLEER. CDR3 size: 15 residues. This CDR3 is CASSQELAVSYEQYF. In DNA, the CDR3 is TGCGCCAGCAGCCAAGAACTAGCGGTCTCCTACGAGCAGTACTTC.

The chain recombines TRBV4-1 with TRBJ2-7, with TRBD1 matching over 7 bases. V shed 6 bases, J shed 0 bases, and the junction held 11 bases outside the gene matches. Germline CDR1 reads MGHRA; CDR2 reads YSYEKL. This CDR3 region has 16 residues. The CDR3 coding sequence is TGCGCCAGCAGTCACTATTCCGGGACAGTCTCCTACGAGCAGTACTTC. Translation gives CASSHYSGTVSYEQYF.

V gene TRBV20-1 combines with J gene TRBJ2-1, with D uncertain. CDR1 DFQATT and CDR2 SNEGSKA come from the germline V gene (reference sequence). This CDR3 is 14 amino acids long. V was clipped by 0 bases and J by 5 bases, with 11 bases between them. The CDR3, as DNA: TGCAGTGCTAGAGATATTAGAAGGGACAATGAGCAGTTCTTC. Protein: CSARDIRRDNEQFF.

This clonotype was seen a few times. The chain is built from TRBV3-1 and TRBJ2-5; D not resolved. Gene TRBJ2-7 matches the end of the DNA better, so the J call may be wrong. The length of the CDR3 is 12 residues. The germline V gene has CDR1 LGHDT and CDR2 YNNKEL (reference sequence). The CDR3 DNA reads as TGTGCCAGCAGCCGAAACACCTACGAGCAGTACTTC. Amino acid sequence: CASSRNTYEQYF.

A few counts support this clonotype. The rearrangement joins TRBV6-2 or TRBV6-3 to TRBJ2-7; D gene unclear. CDR1 MNHEY and CDR2 SVGEGT come from the germline V gene. The V end was cut by 4 bases, the J end by 7 bases, with 14 bases between. There are 13 residues in the CDR3. CDR3 loop: CASSLPDYREQYF. The CDR3 DNA sequence: TGTGCCAGCAGTTTACCGGATTACCGGGAGCAGTACTTC.

The rearrangement uses TRBV12-3 or TRBV12-4 and TRBJ2-1; D is perhaps TRBD2 (6 bases). V gave up 6 bases and J gave up 8 bases, with 23 bases separating them. The CDR3 runs to 16 residues. The CDR3 region is CASSLPGRLVGYEQFF. In DNA form, the CDR3 reads TGTGCCAGCAGCCTCCCCGGGCGACTAGTCGGCTATGAGCAGTTCTTC.

J is TRBJ1-1 and V is TRBV6-6; no clear D. The V gene's germline CDR1 is MNHNY and CDR2 SVGAGI (reference sequence). CDR3 size: 15 residues. V lost 2 bases, J lost 0 bases, and 10 bases lay in between. CDR3 DNA sequence: TGTGCCAGCAGTTACGGGCAGCGATTGAACACTGAAGCTTTCTTT. Its protein product is CASSYGQRLNTEAFF.

The chain is built from TRBV6-5 and TRBJ2-1; weak D call: TRBD2 (5 bases). The CDR3 covers 14 residues. Germline values: CDR1 MNHEY, CDR2 SVGAGI. V was pared by 2 bases and J by 10 bases, with 15 bases between. CDR3 nucleotides: TGTGCCAGCAGTTACAGCGGACCCCAAGGGGAGCAGTTCTTC. This encodes CASSYSGPQGEQFF.

This clonotype was found once. The chain has TRBV9 and TRBJ1-4; D gene uncertain. V was trimmed by 2 bases and J by 5 bases, leaving 10 bases between them. This CDR3 has 14 residues. Germline CDR1 reads SGDLS; CDR2 reads YYNGEE. CDR3 protein: CASSVRAENEKLFF. CDR3 sequence (DNA): TGTGCCAGCAGCGTCCGGGCCGAAAATGAAAAACTGTTTTTT.

This rearrangement joins TRBV6-2 or TRBV6-3 to TRBJ2-3; weak D call: TRBD2 (6 bases). Germline-derived CDR1 and CDR2 are MNHEY and SVGEGT. Deletions cut 0 bases from V and 1 base from J, with 11 bases between. CDR3 length equals 16 residues. CDR3 loop: CASSYSLAKRTDTQYF. CDR3 sequence (DNA): TGTGCCAGCAGTTACTCCCTAGCGAAGCGCACAGATACGCAGTATTTT.

J is TRBJ2-3 and V is TRBV20-1; possibly TRBD2 for D (5 bases). Per germline, CDR1 DFQATT and CDR2 SNEGSKA (reference sequence). V was pared by 5 bases and J by 0 bases, with 15 bases between. The CDR3 length is 15 residues. The CDR3 reads CSARDLRTSTDTQYF. CDR3 DNA sequence: TGCAGTGCTCGGGATCTCAGGACTAGCACAGATACGCAGTATTTT.

About this clonotype: Possible read error: a much larger clone is one base away. The chain has TRBV6-5 and TRBJ2-1, with D maybe TRBD2 (6 bases). The CDR3 totals 17 residues. Germline CDR1 is MNHEY and CDR2 is SVGAGI. Between the trimmed V and J ends, which lost 0 bases and 8 bases, there was a span of 20 bases. Here the CDR3 DNA reads TGTGCCAGCAGTTACTCGCCCGTACGAGTCTTAGCGGATGAGCAGTTCTTC. The encoded protein is CASSYSPVRVLADEQFF.